Detailed here is one TCR beta chain. Authors' analysis steps: The assay estimated nucleated cells by amplifying reference gene primers. This table comes from immunoSEQ multiplex PCR, and its TCRdb copy is limited to in-frame clones, with some not included. For V, J and clone size, that table is used; D and trimming come from the DNA. The sample has about 200,000 clones; around 86% are singletons. CDR1 is SSHAT, CDR2 FNYEAQ, per germline (reference sequence). V lost 3 bases and J 4 bases, leaving 6 bases between the germline ends. The CDR3 has 13 residues. The data were taken from a study of blood T cell repertoires in COVID-19. Across the whole study: T cells, B-cell-depleted T cells, or PBMCs provided the cDNA or gDNA that served as material.

Cohort allocation depended upon clinical history that participants reported. J is TRBJ2-2 and V is TRBV7-7; weak D call: TRBD2 (6 bases). This sequence was found in a woman between 40 and 50 years old with acute COVID-19. The sample comprised PBMCs or T cells enriched from blood (not recorded which). The CDR3: CASSFGGTGELFF. DNA of the CDR3: TGTGCCAGCAGCTTCGGGGGCACCGGGGAGCTGTTTTTT.